This entry lists 11 T cell receptor beta chains sequenced from one sample in a study of molecular identifiers for immune sequencing clone quantification. TCRdb redid the calling of the PCR reads with MiXCR, one entry per CDR3 protein. Among nearly 650,000 distinct CDR3 sequences, 25% were seen once, and the ten largest hold 0.7% to 0.95%. Sequencing used naive CD8+ T cells from blood, with Jurkat cell RNA spiked in. Subset specified: FACS-sorted CD8+CD4-CCR7+CD45RA+ naive T cells. The receptor source for this set is a human donor in good health. Some libraries in this study had Jurkat cell RNA spiked in.

There are many counts of this clonotype. The J gene is TRBJ1-2, the V gene TRBV12-3 or TRBV12-4, with unresolved D. Trimming removed 6 bases at V and 5 bases at J, with 25 bases between. This CDR3 spans 17 amino acids. The CDR3 loop is CASSHSPVEGETYGYTF. The CDR3 nucleotides read TGTGCCAGCAGCCATTCCCCCGTGGAGGGAGAAACTTATGGCTACACCTTC.

V and J are TRBV28 and TRBJ2-7, with D unclear. Trimming stripped 5 bases from V and 0 bases from J, with 14 bases between. This CDR3 comprises 15 residues. Germline assignment: CDR1 MDHEN and CDR2 SYDVKM. DNA of the CDR3: TGTGCCAGCAGTCCGAGGCAGGATCTCTCCTACGAGCAGTACTTC. Translating gives CASSPRQDLSYEQYF.

In its sample, this clonotype was seen a few times. The chain links TRBV27 to TRBJ1-5; TRBD1 might be the D (6 bases). Looked up from germline, CDR1 is MNHEY and CDR2 is SMNVEV (reference sequence). V dropped 11 bases and J dropped 4 bases, with 18 bases sitting between them. The CDR3 runs 14 residues. CDR3 protein: CAAGGGAINQPQHF. In DNA form, the CDR3 reads TGTGCCGCCGGAGGGGGGGCCATTAATCAGCCCCAGCATTTT.

This clonotype was counted between two and nine times. The rearrangement links TRBV5-4 to TRBJ2-7; D gene ambiguous. This CDR3 region has 13 residues. Germline loops: CDR1 SGHNT, CDR2 YYREEE (reference sequence). The V end was cut by 0 bases, the J end by 1 base, with 5 bases between. CDR3 residues: CASSLEFSYEQYF. The CDR3 nucleotides read TGTGCCAGCAGCTTGGAGTTTTCCTACGAGCAGTACTTC. The variable domain in full, with the rest retrieved from reference TRBV5-4 and TRBJ2-7, is ETGVTQSPTHLIKTRGQQVTLRCSSQSGHNTVSWYQQALGQGPQFIFQYYREEENGRGNFPPRFSGLQFPNYSSELNVNALELDDSALYLCASSLEFSYEQYFGPGTRLTVT.

Worth noting for this clonotype: A much bigger clone sits one base away, suggesting this may be a read error. This chain joins TRBV28 and TRBJ2-3; TRBD1 aligns across 9 bases. Germline V gives CDR1 MDHEN, CDR2 SYDVKM. The trim removed 4 bases at V and 1 base at J, leaving 6 bases unmatched. This CDR3 is 16 amino acids long. This CDR3 is CASSCTGGRGTDTQYF. The CDR3 DNA is TGTGCCAGCAGTTGCACAGGGGGCCGGGGCACAGATACGCAGTATTTT. The variable domain in full, completed from reference TRBV28 and TRBJ2-3, reads DVKVTQSSRYLVKRTGEKVFLECVQDMDHENMFWYRQDPGLGLRLIYFSYDVKMKEKGDIPEGYSVSREKKERFSLILESASTNQTSMYLCASSCTGGRGTDTQYFGPGTRLTVL.

This clonotype showed up just a few times. The V gene is TRBV7-9, the J gene TRBJ1-2; D is perhaps TRBD1 (5 bases). Trimming removed 4 bases from V and 2 bases from J, with 20 bases in between. Germline lookup yields CDR1 SEHNR and CDR2 FQNEAQ (reference sequence). The CDR3 is made up of 17 amino acids. Here the CDR3 reads CASSSSGQLALNYGYTF. The CDR3 DNA is TGTGCCAGCAGCTCCTCGGGGCAGCTAGCACTCAACTATGGCTACACCTTC.

This clonotype was seen at least ten times. The rearrangement uses TRBV7-9 and TRBJ2-3; D uncertain. This CDR3 spans 16 amino acids. The V gene lost 5 bases and the J gene lost 1 base, with 16 bases spanning the gap. Germline CDR1 SEHNR, CDR2 FQNEAQ (reference sequence). DNA of the CDR3: TGTGCCAGCAGCCCCGAGTGGACGCAGGGCACAGATACGCAGTATTTT. Translated, it gives CASSPEWTQGTDTQYF.

This clonotype was detected a few times. The J gene is TRBJ2-7, the V gene TRBV27, with D perhaps assigned TRBD1 or TRBD2 (5 bases each). This CDR3 contains 13 residues. Germline V gene sequence: CDR1 MNHEY, CDR2 SMNVEV (reference sequence). V was shortened by 3 bases and J by 2 bases, with 8 bases between the two germline ends. In DNA, the CDR3 is TGTGCCAGCAGTTTCCAGGGACCCTACGAGCAGTACTTC. This sequence encodes CASSFQGPYEQYF.

A word on this clonotype: One base away lies a much larger clone, so this may be a sequencing read error. J is TRBJ1-5 and V is TRBV9, with 7 bases matching TRBD1. The CDR3 extends over 15 amino acids. Germline CDR1 is SGDLS and CDR2 is YYNGEE. The CDR3 reads CASSVGAGGGQPQQF. The CDR3 nucleotides are TGTGCCAGCAGCGTAGGTGCAGGGGGGGGCCAGCCCCAGCAGTTT. Complete variable domain (other parts from reference TRBV9 and TRBJ1-5): DSGVTQTPKHLITATGQRVTLRCSPRSGDLSVYWYQQSLDQGLQFLIQYYNGEERAKGNILERFSAQQFPDLHSELNLSSLELGDSALYFCASSVGAGGGQPQQFGDGTRLSIL.

This clonotype was observed many times. The chain is built from TRBV2 and TRBJ1-1, with D unclear. The CDR3 is made up of 11 amino acids. V was clipped by 4 bases and J by 8 bases, with 8 bases between them. The germline gives CDR1 SNHLY, CDR2 FYNNEI. The CDR3 coding sequence is TGTGCCAGCAGTGGGACGGGCGAAGCTTTCTTT. Amino acids: CASSGTGEAFF.

This clonotype was counted at least ten times. The rearrangement links TRBV6-5 to TRBJ2-6, with 8 bases that match TRBD1. The CDR3 spans 16 residues. Germline lookup yields CDR1 MNHEY and CDR2 SVGAGI. J lost 0 bases, V lost 6 bases, and 4 bases had no gene match. The CDR3 protein is CASRWTGYSGANVLTF. CDR3 sequence (DNA): TGTGCCAGCAGATGGACAGGGTACTCTGGGGCCAACGTCCTGACTTTC.